The clone carrying this T cell receptor beta chain was found many times. Unmatched junction bases numbered 6, after V lost 1 base and J lost 4 bases. The germline V gene has CDR1 GTSNPN and CDR2 SVGIG (reference sequence). The CDR3 sequence is 14 residues long. This record belongs to a study of tumor-infiltrating lymphocytes in primary liver carcinoma. The source material, 20-30 mg of unsorted bulk tissue, was used to co-extract RNA and DNA. Cases comprised patients with primary liver carcinoma who received surgical resection. TCR beta cDNA was reverse-transcribed from about 500 ng of total RNA. The reaction used a constant-region primer and ProtoScript II reverse transcriptase. Sequencing libraries for TCR beta derived from three nested multiplex PCR rounds that used slightly modified ARM-PCR. Each of the first two PCR rounds ran around 10 cycles with TRBV1-TRBV30 forward and C-beta reverse primers. TCRdb passed the multiplex PCR reads through MiXCR, listing each CDR3 protein once. The sample has 40,000 to 55,000 distinct CDR3 sequences, about two thirds seen once.

The receptor comes from a man aged 35-49 years with primary liver carcinoma and hepatitis B virus infection. The material sequenced was liver tumor tissue from sampling region 5. Subset defined: tumor region T5, tumor centre. V is TRBV30 and J is TRBJ2-7; 8 bases align to TRBD1. The CDR3: CAWSDPGGGYEQYF. Here the CDR3 DNA reads TGTGCCTGGAGTGACCCAGGGGGCGGATACGAGCAGTACTTC. Together with reference TRBV30 and TRBJ2-7, the CDR3 gives the full variable domain: SQTIHQWPATLVQPVGSPLSLECTVEGTSNPNLYWYRQAAGRGLQLLFYSVGIGQISSEVPQNLSASRPQDRQFILSSKKLLLSDSGFYLCAWSDPGGGYEQYFGPGTRLTVT.